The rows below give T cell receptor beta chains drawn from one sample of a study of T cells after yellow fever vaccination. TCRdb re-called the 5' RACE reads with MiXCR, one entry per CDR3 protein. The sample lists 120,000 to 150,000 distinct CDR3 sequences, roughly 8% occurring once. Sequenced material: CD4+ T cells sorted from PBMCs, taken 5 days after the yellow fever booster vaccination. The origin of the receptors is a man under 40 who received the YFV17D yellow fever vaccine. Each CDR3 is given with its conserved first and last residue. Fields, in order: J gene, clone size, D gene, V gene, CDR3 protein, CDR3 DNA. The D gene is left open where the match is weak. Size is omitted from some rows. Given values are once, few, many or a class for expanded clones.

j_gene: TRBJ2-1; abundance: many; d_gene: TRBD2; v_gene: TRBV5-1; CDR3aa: CASSRLGLAGYNEQFF; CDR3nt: TGCGCCAGCAGCCGGCTCGGACTAGCGGGTTACAATGAGCAGTTCTTC
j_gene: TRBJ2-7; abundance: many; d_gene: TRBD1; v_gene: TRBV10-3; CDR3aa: CAISRQGDTYEQYF; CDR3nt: TGTGCCATCAGCCGACAGGGAGACACCTACGAGCAGTACTTC
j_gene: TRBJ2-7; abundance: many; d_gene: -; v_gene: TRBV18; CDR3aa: CASSPPGTYEQYF; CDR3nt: TGTGCCAGCTCACCCCCGGGGACTTACGAGCAGTACTTC
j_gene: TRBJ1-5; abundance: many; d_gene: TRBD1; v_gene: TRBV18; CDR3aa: CASSEGQGKSQPQHF; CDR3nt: TGTGCCAGCTCAGAGGGACAGGGGAAATCGCAGCCCCAGCATTTT
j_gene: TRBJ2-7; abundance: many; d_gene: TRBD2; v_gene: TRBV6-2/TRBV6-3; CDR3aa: CASSRMIGLAGTYEQYF; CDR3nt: TGTGCCAGCAGCCGTATGATCGGACTAGCGGGGACCTACGAGCAGTACTTC
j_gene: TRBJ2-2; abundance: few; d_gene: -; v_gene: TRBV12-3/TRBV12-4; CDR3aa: CASMVRRANTGELFF; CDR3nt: TGTGCCAGCATGGTCAGGAGAGCGAACACCGGGGAGCTGTTTTTT
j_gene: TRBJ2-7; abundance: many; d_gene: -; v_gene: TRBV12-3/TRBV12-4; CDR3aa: CASSFGGIYEQYF; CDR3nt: TGTGCCAGCAGTTTCGGGGGCATCTACGAGCAGTACTTC
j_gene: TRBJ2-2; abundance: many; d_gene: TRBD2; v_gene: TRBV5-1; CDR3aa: CASSLKSYDAGVPGELFF; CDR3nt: TGCGCCAGCAGCTTGAAAAGTTATGATGCGGGAGTCCCCGGGGAGCTGTTTTTT
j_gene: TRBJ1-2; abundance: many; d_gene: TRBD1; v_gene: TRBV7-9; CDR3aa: CASSPGQGQRGYTF; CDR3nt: TGTGCCAGCAGCCCAGGACAGGGCCAAAGAGGCTACACCTTC
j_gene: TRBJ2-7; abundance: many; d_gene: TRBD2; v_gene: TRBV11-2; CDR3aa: CASSLDLLAGSYEQYF; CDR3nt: TGTGCCAGCAGCTTAGATCTCCTAGCGGGATCCTACGAGCAGTACTTC
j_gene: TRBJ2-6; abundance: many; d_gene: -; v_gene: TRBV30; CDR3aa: CAWSVGGLGANVLTF; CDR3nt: TGTGCCTGGAGTGTCGGGGGGCTTGGGGCCAACGTCCTGACTTTC
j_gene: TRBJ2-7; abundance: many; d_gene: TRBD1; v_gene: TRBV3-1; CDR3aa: CASSRYTGVYEQYF; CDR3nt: TGTGCCAGCAGCCGCTACACAGGGGTCTACGAGCAGTACTTC
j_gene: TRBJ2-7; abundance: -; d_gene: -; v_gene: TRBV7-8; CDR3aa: CASSPGGWTYEQYF; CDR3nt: TGTGCCAGCAGCCCTGGGGGTTGGACCTACGAGCAGTACTTC